This TCR beta chain derives from a study of shared clonotypes between healthy human individuals. Only in-frame clones appear in the TCRdb table, and some are missing; sequencing was by immunoSEQ multiplex PCR. The sample has 2 million or so clones, about 95% seen once. Broader study findings: Larger estimated richness was generally seen in naive subsets than in memory subsets.

Notes on this clone: Its target is unknown. In the same sample, other DNA sequences code for this CDR3.

CD45RO-negative, CCR7-positively selected cells formed the naive CD8 fraction, excluding terminally differentiated effector memory CD45RA+ cells. This CDR3 has 12 amino acids. Per germline, CDR1 SGHNT and CDR2 YYREEE (reference sequence). V lost 3 bases and J 4 bases, leaving 5 bases between the germline ends. The chain recombines TRBV5-4 with TRBJ2-1; D may be TRBD1 or TRBD2 (5 bases each). The clonotype was recovered from a man between 18 and 29 years old in good health. Source material: naive CD8+ T cells sorted from blood. The DNA for the CDR3 is TGTGCCAGCAGCTGGGGGTACAATGAGCAGTTCTTC. Amino acid sequence: CASSWGYNEQFF.